This TCR beta chain is drawn from a study of Ad26.COV2.S vaccination and SARS-CoV-2 variants. Study-wide points: Spike-specific responses of CD8+ and CD4+ T cells were reported to display substantial breadth after vaccination. Those who received the vaccine showed greater spike-specific TCR breadth than those given placebo.

A remark on this clone: Antigen specificity is unknown.

The J segment lost 4 bases and the V segment lost 4 bases, leaving 9 bases of the junction unmatched. The germline V gene has CDR1 MGHRA and CDR2 YSYEKL. The CDR3 covers 17 residues. This sample's treatment: roughly 20 received Ad26.COV2.S at low or high dose, single or two shots; 5 received placebo; per-sample allocation not given. On day 63 after the first injection, vaccine and placebo recipients gave samples. An 18-55-year-old adult in Boston served as donor. Libraries were prepared by immunoSEQ multiplex PCR; TCRdb keeps only in-frame clonotypes and omits some of them. Of around 320,000 clones listed, around four fifths are singletons.

The receptor comes from a person between 18 and 59 years old who received the Ad26.COV2.S COVID-19 vaccine or a placebo. V is TRBV4-1 and J is TRBJ2-3; 12 positions match TRBD2. This specimen was peripheral blood, taken in a trial of Ad26.COV2.S vaccine versus placebo. CDR3 loop: CASSRTGLAGLSDTQYF. DNA of the CDR3: TGCGCCAGCAGCCGAACCGGACTAGCGGGACTCTCAGATACGCAGTATTTT.